These 4 T cell receptor beta chains were sequenced from one sample in a study of T-cell memory formation after mild COVID-19. A single record per CDR3 protein comes from TCRdb applying MiXCR to the 5' RACE reads. Among a few hundred thousand distinct CDR3 sequences listed, less than 25% were seen once. Sample: PBMCs or a T cell subset sorted from them (not recorded which). These receptors all come from an adult woman who had mild COVID-19 (a few samples of this study predate the infection). Cell type and time point are not known.

The chain recombines TRBV5-5 with TRBJ1-1; D might be TRBD1 (5 bases). The CDR3 contains 15 residues. The V end lost 1 base, the J end lost 6 bases, and 16 bases lay between the germline ends. Germline lookup yields CDR1 SGHKS and CDR2 YYEKEE (reference sequence). The CDR3 protein is CASSLRVQAGSEAFF. The CDR3 bases are TGTGCCAGCAGCTTGAGGGTACAGGCCGGATCTGAAGCTTTCTTT.

This clonotype was observed at least ten times. The chain carries TRBV4-1 and TRBJ1-4; a possible D gene is TRBD1 (5 bases). The CDR3 contains 15 residues. Germline CDR1 MGHRA, CDR2 YSYEKL. Trimming left V 1 base short and J 1 base short, with 7 bases between. CDR3 residues: CASSQAGRTNEKLFF. CDR3 coding DNA: TGCGCCAGCAGCCAAGCAGGGAGAACTAATGAAAAACTGTTTTTT.

This clonotype was seen only a few times. This chain links TRBV9 with TRBJ2-3; the D gene is possibly TRBD2 (6 bases). This CDR3 spans 15 amino acids. CDR1 and CDR2 (germline): SGDLS, YYNGEE. The V end lost 7 bases, the J end lost 1 base, and 16 bases lay between the germline ends. The CDR3 DNA is TGTGCCAGCGCCGTTAGCGGTATACGCACAGATACGCAGTATTTT. As protein: CASAVSGIRTDTQYF.

The chain has TRBV5-1 and TRBJ2-3; 8 bases are a match to TRBD2. Per the germline V gene, CDR1 is SGHRS and CDR2 is YFSETQ. The CDR3 spans 17 residues. The J segment lost 7 bases and the V segment lost 6 bases, leaving 19 bases of the junction unmatched. The CDR3 is CASTGGTSASFVHTQYF. DNA for the CDR3: TGCGCCAGCACCGGGGGGACTAGTGCTTCCTTCGTGCATACGCAGTATTTT.